The rows below give T cell receptor beta chains drawn from one sample of a study of blood T cell repertoires in COVID-19. The table came from immunoSEQ multiplex PCR; TCRdb's copy has only in-frame clones and leaves some out. This table holds about 210,000 clones, 75% to 85% found once. Input material: peripheral blood. All receptors derive from a woman in her 70s with COVID-19, enrolled during active disease. Both conserved end residues are part of each CDR3. Each record gives: D gene, V gene, J gene, clone size, CDR3 DNA, CDR3 protein. D genes are given only for firm matches. Size tells how often a clone was seen (once, few, many) or the class of an expanded clone, and some rows leave it out.

d_call: NA
v_call: TRBV7-2
j_call: TRBJ1-1
clone_size: NA
cdr3_nt: TGTGCCAGCAGATTCCAGTCCGGGACTGAAGCTTTCTTT
cdr3_aa: CASRFQSGTEAFF

d_call: NA
v_call: TRBV9
j_call: TRBJ2-2
clone_size: NA
cdr3_nt: TGTGCCAGCAGCGTATTGGGGCCCCAGACCGGGGAGCTGTTTTTT
cdr3_aa: CASSVLGPQTGELFF

d_call: NA
v_call: TRBV6-1
j_call: TRBJ2-7
clone_size: NA
cdr3_nt: TGTGCCAGCAGTGACACGGTCTACGAGCAGTACTTC
cdr3_aa: CASSDTVYEQYF

d_call: NA
v_call: TRBV24-1
j_call: TRBJ1-2
clone_size: NA
cdr3_nt: TGTGCCACCAGTGATCCAGGGAAGGTCGATGGCTACACCTTC
cdr3_aa: CATSDPGKVDGYTF

d_call: NA
v_call: TRBV7-6
j_call: TRBJ1-4
clone_size: NA
cdr3_nt: TGTGCCAGCAGCTTAGGGGGGAGGCGGGATGAAAAACTGTTTTTT
cdr3_aa: CASSLGGRRDEKLFF

d_call: NA
v_call: TRBV4-3
j_call: TRBJ1-1
clone_size: NA
cdr3_nt: TGCGCCAGCAGCAAGTCGGGATCCTCGAACACTGAAGCTTTCTTT
cdr3_aa: CASSKSGSSNTEAFF

d_call: NA
v_call: TRBV28
j_call: TRBJ1-2
clone_size: NA
cdr3_nt: TGTGCCAGTACAGCGGAGGCAGTCTATGGCTACACCTTC
cdr3_aa: CASTAEAVYGYTF

d_call: NA
v_call: TRBV10-1
j_call: TRBJ2-1
clone_size: NA
cdr3_nt: TGCGCCAGCGAGGTTAAGAATGAGCAGTTCTTC
cdr3_aa: CASEVKNEQFF

d_call: TRBD1
v_call: TRBV7-3
j_call: TRBJ2-2
clone_size: once
cdr3_nt: TGTGCCAGCAGCTTAACGTCAGGTTCGCGCAGGGGGCCGACCGGGGAGCTGTTTTTT
cdr3_aa: CASSLTSGSRRGPTGELFF

d_call: NA
v_call: TRBV5-1
j_call: TRBJ2-1
clone_size: NA
cdr3_nt: TGCGCCAGCAGCTTCGGCTCTCTAGCGAGGATGGATGAGCAGTTCTTC
cdr3_aa: CASSFGSLARMDEQFF

d_call: NA
v_call: TRBV7-2
j_call: TRBJ1-5
clone_size: once
cdr3_nt: TGTGCCAGCAGCTGGGCCACGAGCAATCAGCCCCAGCATTTT
cdr3_aa: CASSWATSNQPQHF

d_call: TRBD1
v_call: TRBV13
j_call: TRBJ1-2
clone_size: NA
cdr3_nt: TGTGCCAGCAGCTCACCGGACAGGGGTCTCTATGGCTACACCTTC
cdr3_aa: CASSSPDRGLYGYTF

d_call: NA
v_call: TRBV28
j_call: TRBJ2-1
clone_size: NA
cdr3_nt: TGTGCCAGCAGTTTTAGAGGACAGTTCTTC
cdr3_aa: CASSFRGQFF

d_call: NA
v_call: TRBV3-1/TRBV3-2
j_call: TRBJ2-5
clone_size: NA
cdr3_nt: TGTGCCAGCAGCCAAAGGGGGAGGGTTCAAGAGACCCAGTACTTC
cdr3_aa: CASSQRGRVQETQYF

d_call: NA
v_call: TRBV30
j_call: TRBJ1-5
clone_size: NA
cdr3_nt: TGTGCCTGGAGTCCTTCTCATCTCGGGCCCCAGCATTTT
cdr3_aa: CAWSPSHLGPQHF

d_call: NA
v_call: TRBV24-1
j_call: TRBJ2-1
clone_size: NA
cdr3_nt: TGTGCCACCAGTGAACGTAGAGCGGACCCTCAAAGGAATGAGCAGTTCTTC
cdr3_aa: CATSERRADPQRNEQFF

d_call: NA
v_call: TRBV7-2
j_call: TRBJ1-1
clone_size: NA
cdr3_nt: TGTGCCAGCACCATACACTGGGGGGGTACGTTGGCTGAAGCTTTCTTT
cdr3_aa: CASTIHWGGTLAEAFF

d_call: NA
v_call: TRBV11-2
j_call: TRBJ1-1
clone_size: NA
cdr3_nt: TGTGCCAGCAGCTTGGGGCGCAGCCCTCCTGAAGCTTTCTTT
cdr3_aa: CASSLGRSPPEAFF

d_call: TRBD2
v_call: TRBV6-5
j_call: TRBJ2-7
clone_size: once
cdr3_nt: TGTGCCAGCGGGAGTTCTAGCGGGAGTTACGAGCAGTACTTC
cdr3_aa: CASGSSSGSYEQYF

d_call: NA
v_call: TRBV13
j_call: TRBJ2-7
clone_size: NA
cdr3_nt: TGTGCCAGCGGATCCAACAGCTACGAGCAGTACTTC
cdr3_aa: CASGSNSYEQYF

d_call: TRBD2
v_call: TRBV5-1
j_call: TRBJ2-1
clone_size: NA
cdr3_nt: TGCGCCACTAAGAGAGGGACTAGCGGATACAATGAGCAGTTCTTC
cdr3_aa: CATKRGTSGYNEQFF

d_call: NA
v_call: TRBV7-8
j_call: TRBJ1-1
clone_size: NA
cdr3_nt: TGTGCCAGCAGCTTAGTCGGGGACACTGAAGCTTTCTTT
cdr3_aa: CASSLVGDTEAFF

d_call: NA
v_call: TRBV19
j_call: TRBJ2-7
clone_size: NA
cdr3_nt: TGTGCCAGTAGTATAGACAGGGGCTACGAGCAGTACTTC
cdr3_aa: CASSIDRGYEQYF

d_call: TRBD1
v_call: TRBV5-4
j_call: TRBJ2-2
clone_size: NA
cdr3_nt: TGTGCCAGCAGCCCCGCCCCGACAGGGAGAGGCACCGGGGAGCTGTTTTTT
cdr3_aa: CASSPAPTGRGTGELFF

d_call: TRBD2
v_call: TRBV28
j_call: TRBJ2-1
clone_size: once
cdr3_nt: TGTGCCAGCAGTCGACTAGCCGATGAGCAGTTCTTC
cdr3_aa: CASSRLADEQFF

d_call: NA
v_call: TRBV3-1/TRBV3-2
j_call: TRBJ1-6
clone_size: NA
cdr3_nt: TGTGCCAGCAGCCAAGGGACAGTTTATAATTCACCCCTCCACTTT
cdr3_aa: CASSQGTVYNSPLHF

d_call: TRBD1
v_call: TRBV3-1/TRBV3-2
j_call: TRBJ2-5
clone_size: NA
cdr3_nt: TGTGCCAGCAGCCTTGGGGGCTTCAGGGGGGAGACCCAGTACTTC
cdr3_aa: CASSLGGFRGETQYF

d_call: TRBD1
v_call: TRBV27
j_call: TRBJ2-7
clone_size: NA
cdr3_nt: TGTGCCAGCACTGCGGGACAGGGGAACCACGAGCAGTACTTC
cdr3_aa: CASTAGQGNHEQYF

d_call: NA
v_call: TRBV2
j_call: TRBJ1-5
clone_size: few
cdr3_nt: TGTGCCAGCAGCCCGCAGAGACTTAGCAATCAGCCCCAGCATTTT
cdr3_aa: CASSPQRLSNQPQHF

d_call: NA
v_call: TRBV2
j_call: TRBJ1-1
clone_size: NA
cdr3_nt: TGTGCCAGCAGGGCAGGGGCGCGCGACACTGAAGCTTTCTTT
cdr3_aa: CASRAGARDTEAFF

d_call: NA
v_call: TRBV6-6
j_call: TRBJ1-4
clone_size: NA
cdr3_nt: TGTGCCATACGGCAGGGGAATAATGAAAAACTGTTTTTT
cdr3_aa: CAIRQGNNEKLFF

d_call: NA
v_call: TRBV5-1
j_call: TRBJ2-5
clone_size: NA
cdr3_nt: TGCGCCAGCAGCCCAGGACAGACCCGTAGTGAAGAGACCCAGTACTTC
cdr3_aa: CASSPGQTRSEETQYF

d_call: TRBD2
v_call: TRBV29-1
j_call: TRBJ2-3
clone_size: NA
cdr3_nt: TGCAGCGTTGACCCTAAGGGCGGGAGTTTCGCAGATACGCAGTATTTT
cdr3_aa: CSVDPKGGSFADTQYF

d_call: NA
v_call: TRBV6-2/TRBV6-3
j_call: TRBJ1-2
clone_size: NA
cdr3_nt: TGTGCCAGCAGTACCCAGGGTTTGGAGCACTATGGCTACACCTTC
cdr3_aa: CASSTQGLEHYGYTF

d_call: NA
v_call: TRBV9
j_call: TRBJ2-2
clone_size: NA
cdr3_nt: TGTGCCAGCAGCGTAGCAGGGGAGAGCACCGGGGAGCTGTTTTTT
cdr3_aa: CASSVAGESTGELFF

d_call: NA
v_call: TRBV28
j_call: TRBJ1-3
clone_size: NA
cdr3_nt: TGTGCCAGCATCCCGGGGGGGGGACTCCCTGGAAACACCATATATTTT
cdr3_aa: CASIPGGGLPGNTIYF